The 15 T cell receptor beta chains listed next were all sequenced from one sample in a study of vaccination and CD4 T cells after COVID-19. These TCRs are of unknown antigen specificity. Treatment in this sample: roughly 11-day PBMC culture with coronavirus spike peptide pools or control peptides (ViraFEST assay). Oncomine TCR Beta short-read sequencing was applied to DNA from cultured CD4+ T cells. MiXCR, run by TCRdb on the PCR reads, gives a single entry per CDR3 protein. The sample has 1,700 or so distinct CDR3 sequences; 65% to 80% are singletons. Sequencing was performed on CD4+ T cells from blood, cultured in vitro, taken after SARS-CoV-2 vaccination. The source of these receptors is a human donor who had recovered from COVID-19.

The V gene is TRBV5-4, the J gene TRBJ1-6; D perhaps matches TRBD1 (5 bases). Germline assignment: CDR1 SGHNT and CDR2 YYREEE (reference sequence). This CDR3 region has 16 residues. V lost 0 bases to trimming and J lost 8 bases, with 15 bases between them. The CDR3, as DNA: TGTGCCAGCAGCTTGGTGGCAGGGAGGGTGGATTCACCCCTCCACTTT. This codes for CASSLVAGRVDSPLHF.

There are a few counts of this clonotype. The J gene is TRBJ2-2, the V gene TRBV6-2 or TRBV6-3; 7 bases are shared with TRBD1. This CDR3 region has 15 residues. The germline V gene encodes CDR1 MNHEY and CDR2 SVGEGT. V trimming: 6 bases; J trimming: 4 bases; junction bases outside the gene matches: 8. CDR3 sequence reads: CASSTTGTATGELFF. The DNA of the CDR3 is TGTGCCAGCAGCACGACAGGGACCGCCACCGGGGAGCTGTTTTTT.

V is TRBV5-1 and J is TRBJ1-2; weak D call: TRBD1 (5 bases). Per germline, CDR1 SGHRS and CDR2 YFSETQ. The germline V and J ends were trimmed by 2 bases and 5 bases, with 10 bases remaining between them. The CDR3 extends over 13 amino acids. CDR3 residues: CASSLETGYGYTF. The CDR3 coding sequence is TGCGCCAGCAGCTTAGAAACAGGTTATGGCTACACCTTC.

This clonotype was seen a handful of times. The chain joins TRBV20-1 to TRBJ1-1; D uncertain. Per the germline V gene, CDR1 is DFQATT and CDR2 is SNEGSKA (reference sequence). V lost 1 base, J lost 0 bases, and 21 bases lay in between. The CDR3 length is 18 residues. The chain's CDR3 is CSARGGRSPNVLNTEAFF. CDR3 nucleotide sequence: TGCAGTGCTAGAGGGGGTCGGTCACCGAATGTCTTGAACACTGAAGCTTTCTTT.

The chain has TRBV28 and TRBJ1-1; TRBD1 might be the D (6 bases). CDR3 size: 16 residues. V lost 5 bases and J 10 bases, leaving 26 bases between the germline ends. From germline, CDR1 is MDHEN and CDR2 SYDVKM. The CDR3 sequence is CASSPLPPGGAGRAFF. DNA of the CDR3: TGTGCCAGCAGTCCCCTCCCCCCCGGGGGCGCGGGTAGAGCTTTCTTT.

This chain joins TRBV7-7 and TRBJ2-5, with D uncertain. There are 13 residues in the CDR3. Trimming removed 3 bases at V and 5 bases at J, with 10 bases between. Germline CDR1 is SSHAT and CDR2 is FNYEAQ (reference sequence). The CDR3 reads CASSFGVGETQYF. DNA for the CDR3: TGTGCCAGCAGCTTTGGGGTAGGGGAGACCCAGTACTTC.

The chain combines TRBV20-1 with TRBJ1-6; D remains unclear. Germline V gene data show CDR1 as DFQATT and CDR2 as SNEGSKA (reference sequence). V dropped 0 bases and J dropped 14 bases, with 11 bases sitting between them. The CDR3 is 12 amino acids. The chain's CDR3 is CSAREGQVALHF. The CDR3, as DNA: TGCAGTGCTAGAGAGGGCCAGGTCGCCCTCCACTTT.

This chain joins TRBV12-3 or TRBV12-4 and TRBJ2-6, with D perhaps matching TRBD2 (6 bases). V dropped 8 bases and J dropped 0 bases, with 11 bases sitting between them. This CDR3 region has 15 residues. The CDR3 DNA sequence: TGTGCCAGCGGTTCGCGGGACTCTGGGGCCAACGTCCTGACTTTC. As protein: CASGSRDSGANVLTF.

V usage is TRBV5-1 and J usage is TRBJ2-5; D unclear. The CDR3 extends over 14 amino acids. V lost 0 bases and J 4 bases, leaving 10 bases between the germline ends. Germline lookup yields CDR1 SGHRS and CDR2 YFSETQ. The CDR3 protein is CASSLVGVGETQYF. The CDR3 DNA follows: TGCGCCAGCAGCTTGGTTGGGGTAGGAGAGACCCAGTACTTC.

This clonotype was observed once. This CDR3 is CASSKDRNNQPQHF. The CDR3 bases are TGTGCCAGCAGCAAGGACAGGAATAATCAGCCCCAGCATTTT. The chain combines TRBV6-1 with TRBJ1-5, with TRBD1 matching 7 bases. Germline CDR1 MNHNS, CDR2 SASEGT. The trim removed 6 bases at V and 4 bases at J, leaving 6 bases unmatched. This CDR3 is 14 amino acids long.

V is TRBV20-1 and J is TRBJ1-1; tentatively, D is TRBD1 (6 bases). V gave up 1 base and J gave up 5 bases, with 11 bases separating them. This CDR3 comprises 13 residues. Germline CDR1 is DFQATT and CDR2 is SNEGSKA (reference sequence). CDR3 DNA: TGCAGTGCTAGAGTGGGGGCTAAGACTGAAGCTTTCTTT. Protein product: CSARVGAKTEAFF.

The V gene is TRBV11-2, the J gene TRBJ1-2; D gene ambiguous. Germline V gene lookup returns CDR1 SGHAT and CDR2 FQNNGV. The CDR3 runs to 14 residues. Trimming cost V 5 bases and J 8 bases, with 18 bases left between them. In DNA, the CDR3 is TGTGCCAGCAGCGCCTTGACCGGACTAGGAGGCTACACCTTC. It translates to CASSALTGLGGYTF.

In this sample, this clonotype turned up a few times. CDR3 region: CATSDGLGTGGSYEQYF. DNA of the CDR3: TGTGCCACCAGTGATGGCCTCGGGACAGGGGGCTCCTACGAGCAGTACTTC. The chain couples TRBV24-1 to TRBJ2-7; 11 bases agree with TRBD1. The trim removed 3 bases at V and 0 bases at J, leaving 6 bases unmatched. Germline lookup yields CDR1 KGHDR and CDR2 SFDVKD. The CDR3 spans 17 residues.

This clonotype was recorded once. CDR3 sequence reads: CASSLWGHEQFF. Here the CDR3 DNA reads TGTGCCAGCAGCCTGTGGGGGCATGAGCAGTTCTTC. The J gene is TRBJ2-1, the V gene TRBV7-2, with TRBD1 as a possible D gene (6 bases). The CDR3 consists of 12 residues. The germline V and J ends were trimmed by 5 bases and 8 bases, with 10 bases remaining between them. Germline CDR1 is SGHTA and CDR2 is FQGNSA.

The chain carries TRBV19 and TRBJ1-2, with a possible D match to TRBD1 (5 bases). V was shortened by 7 bases and J by 10 bases, with 22 bases between the two germline ends. The germline CDR1 and CDR2 sequences are LNHDA and SQIVND (reference sequence). The CDR3 spans 14 residues. Written as DNA, the CDR3 is TGTGCCAGTAACCTCGGAGGGACTGCCTTTGACTACACCTTC. This translates into CASNLGGTAFDYTF.